Following are 15 T cell receptor beta chains from one sample sequenced in a study of blood T cell repertoires in COVID-19. Sequencing used immunoSEQ multiplex PCR; TCRdb keeps in-frame clones, though not all of them. The sample records about 140,000 clones, 84% being singletons. The specimen sequenced was PBMCs or T cells enriched from blood (not recorded which). The receptors were sampled from a woman in her forties or fifties with acute COVID-19.

This clone was observed once. V gene TRBV6-1 combines with J gene TRBJ1-5, with a weak D call TRBD1 (6 bases). Germline V gene data show CDR1 as MNHNS and CDR2 as SASEGT. With 4 bases removed from V and 2 bases from J, the gap between germline ends came to 12 bases. The CDR3 totals 15 residues. The CDR3 spells CASSGAPGGNQPQHF. Written as DNA, the CDR3 is TGTGCCAGCAGTGGAGCTCCAGGGGGCAATCAGCCCCAGCATTTT.

This chain uses TRBV19 with TRBJ2-7; 11 bases match TRBD1. Germline lookup yields CDR1 LNHDA and CDR2 SQIVND (reference sequence). Trimming at V came to 3 bases and at J to 3 bases, leaving 4 bases not matched to a gene. CDR3 length equals 15 residues. DNA of the CDR3: TGTGCCAGTAGTATTAAGGGGACAGGGGGCTACGAGCAGTACTTC. Translation: CASSIKGTGGYEQYF.

This clone has only one observation. This chain connects TRBV28 to TRBJ2-2; 10 positions agree with TRBD1. Losses at the gene ends were 8 bases for V and 4 bases for J; bases not matched to a gene: 7. The CDR3 runs 15 residues. CDR1 is MDHEN and CDR2 is SYDVKM in the germline V gene. CDR3 residues: CASRGTGAGTGELFF. Here the CDR3 DNA reads TGTGCCAGCCGAGGGACAGGGGCGGGCACCGGGGAGCTGTTTTTT.

This chain uses TRBV7-2 with TRBJ1-6, with D hard to call. Germline loops: CDR1 SGHTA, CDR2 FQGNSA. The V end lost 5 bases, the J end lost 9 bases, and 8 bases lay between the germline ends. CDR3 length equals 12 residues. The CDR3 bases are TGTGCCAGCAGCCCTCTAAGTTCACCCCTCCACTTT. Translated, it gives CASSPLSSPLHF.

The chain links TRBV30 to TRBJ2-1; TRBD2 matches at 8 bases. Germline V gives CDR1 GTSNPN, CDR2 SVGIG (reference sequence). There are 12 residues in the CDR3. Losses at the gene ends were 3 bases for V and 6 bases for J; bases not matched to a gene: 1. CDR3 sequence: CAWRGTSNEQFF. The CDR3 nucleotides read TGTGCCTGGAGGGGGACTAGCAATGAGCAGTTCTTC.

This clone appeared a few times. V is TRBV7-9 and J is TRBJ1-2, with 8 bases identical to TRBD1. CDR1 and CDR2 (germline): SEHNR, FQNEAQ (reference sequence). This CDR3 is built from 16 residues. Trimming took 2 bases from V and 3 from J; bases not matched to a gene: 8. CDR3 sequence (DNA): TGTGCCAGCAGCTTATATAGAGACAGGGGAGACTATGGCTACACCTTC. Protein product: CASSLYRDRGDYGYTF.

This clone appeared once. V usage is TRBV25-1 and J usage is TRBJ2-7; D call uncertain. This CDR3 is built from 14 residues. The germline gives CDR1 MGHDK, CDR2 SYGVNS. The V end lost 1 base, the J end lost 2 bases, and 9 bases lay between the germline ends. CDR3 sequence reads: CASSESYGAYEQYF. In nucleotides, the CDR3 is TGTGCCAGCAGTGAATCTTACGGTGCCTACGAGCAGTACTTC.

The V gene is TRBV11-2, the J gene TRBJ1-2; D might be TRBD1 (5 bases). V shed 5 bases and J shed 4 bases, with 17 bases lying between them. Germline CDR1 SGHAT, CDR2 FQNNGV. The CDR3 is 15 amino acids. CDR3 loop: CASSPRGWAIYGYTF. The CDR3 coding sequence is TGTGCCAGCAGCCCGCGGGGGTGGGCAATCTATGGCTACACCTTC.

The chain links TRBV11-2 to TRBJ1-3; possible D gene TRBD1, 6 bases. Per the germline V gene, CDR1 is SGHAT and CDR2 is FQNNGV. The CDR3 length is 16 residues. With 4 bases removed from V and 1 base from J, the gap between germline ends came to 14 bases. The chain's CDR3 is CASSSNGQSSGNTIYF. In nucleotides, the CDR3 is TGTGCCAGCAGCTCTAATGGACAGTCTTCTGGAAACACCATATATTTT.

The J gene is TRBJ2-3, the V gene TRBV6-4; the D gene is possibly TRBD2 (5 bases). The CDR3 covers 14 residues. Germline values: CDR1 MRHNA, CDR2 SNTAGT. Deletions cut 6 bases from V and 0 bases from J, with 10 bases between. The CDR3 DNA reads as TGTGCCAGCAGCGCGGAGGCAAGCACAGATACGCAGTATTTT. Translating it yields CASSAEASTDTQYF.

V is TRBV24-1 and J is TRBJ2-1; 11 positions agree with TRBD1. V lost 4 bases and J lost 5; bases outside the gene matches: 6. The CDR3 extends over 16 amino acids. Germline V gene sequence: CDR1 KGHDR, CDR2 SFDVKD. The CDR3 region is CATSDSGQGANNEQFF. CDR3 coding DNA: TGTGCCACCAGTGACTCCGGACAGGGGGCGAACAATGAGCAGTTCTTC.

This clone was counted a single time. At one of its ends the junction is not consistent with the germline gene, which may arise from a read error. The V and J genes are TRBV19 and TRBJ2-1; possible D gene TRBD2, 6 bases. The CDR3 has 15 residues. Per germline, CDR1 LNHDA and CDR2 SQIVND (reference sequence). As DNA, the CDR3 is TGTGCCAGTAGGATAGCGGTTAGCTCCTACAATGAGCAGTTCTTC. Its protein is CASRIAVSSYNEQFF.

The rearrangement links TRBV4-3 to TRBJ2-1; TRBD1 agrees at 9 bases. Germline CDR1 is LGHNA and CDR2 is YSLEER. The trim removed 0 bases at V and 4 bases at J, leaving 4 bases unmatched. The CDR3 runs to 16 residues. CDR3 bases: TGCGCCAGCAGCCAAGAGGAACAGGGGGCATACAATGAGCAGTTCTTC. Translated: CASSQEEQGAYNEQFF.

The V call is TRBV5-1, the J call TRBJ2-1, with 7 bases fitting TRBD2. In germline, CDR1 is SGHRS, CDR2 YFSETQ. V shed 5 bases, J shed 4 bases, and the junction held 12 bases outside the gene matches. The CDR3 totals 16 residues. The chain's CDR3 is CASSPAGVQIYNEQFF. In DNA, the CDR3 is TGCGCCAGCAGTCCTGCGGGGGTACAGATTTACAATGAGCAGTTCTTC.

The J gene is TRBJ2-2, the V gene TRBV4-1; 13 bases are shared with TRBD2. J was trimmed by 6 bases and V by 6 bases; bases with no gene match: 10. In germline, CDR1 is MGHRA, CDR2 YSYEKL. The CDR3 runs to 17 residues. Here the CDR3 reads CASRRTSGRLLSGELFF. As DNA, the CDR3 is TGCGCCAGCAGGCGGACTAGCGGGAGACTTCTTTCCGGGGAGCTGTTTTTT.